This T cell receptor beta chain was identified during a study of T cells after yellow fever vaccination. General study points: Most clones from primary vaccination were detected again post-booster (about 96% CD4, approximately 90% CD8). Although most clonotypes did not, a small share appeared in both CD4 and CD8 compartments.

TCR cDNA, made by 5'RACE template switching, carried an added universal primer site and UMIs. TCRdb ran MiXCR on the 5' RACE reads and lists one entry per CDR3 protein. Here the sample spans 200,000 to 250,000 distinct CDR3 sequences, less than 3.5% being singletons. Per germline, CDR1 SGHAT and CDR2 FQNNGV. The junction had 7 bases not matched to a gene; V was cut back by 4 bases and J by 1 base. The CDR3 runs to 17 residues. This clonotype has just a few counts. Its antigen is unknown. The sequences come from CD4+ T cells sorted from PBMCs, collected 10 days after the yellow fever booster vaccination. V usage is TRBV11-2 and J usage is TRBJ2-3; 11 bases are a match to TRBD1. This clonotype was sampled from a man between 18 and 29 years old who received the YFV17D yellow fever vaccine. In DNA, the CDR3 is TGTGCCAGCAGCTCCGACCGGGACAGGGGGGGCACAGATACGCAGTATTTT. This sequence encodes CASSSDRDRGGTDTQYF.